A selection of T cell receptor beta chains follows, all from one sample in a study of OX40 agonist ivuxolimab in advanced cancers. The data were produced by immunoSEQ multiplex PCR, yet TCRdb's version contains in-frame clones alone and is incomplete. Of 70,000 to 75,000 clones listed, 85% to 90% are singletons. The specimen comprised CD4+ or CD8+ T cells sorted from blood, sampled in a trial of the OX40 agonist ivuxolimab. The source of these receptors is an adult with an advanced solid tumor such as melanoma, head and neck, liver or kidney cancer. The CDR3 runs from the conserved cysteine through the conserved F or W. D genes are given only for firm matches. Only some rows state a clone size, as once, few, many or a class for expanded clones.

V: TRBV5-1
size: NA
D: TRBD2
J: TRBJ2-1
length: 18
CDR3: CASSLGVTSGRSPHEQFF
DNA: TGCGCCAGCAGCTTGGGGGTGACTAGCGGGAGATCCCCCCATGAGCAGTTCTTC

V: TRBV5-1
size: NA
D: TRBD1
J: TRBJ1-3
length: 16
CDR3: CASSLGDRGNGNTIYF
DNA: TGCGCCAGCAGCTTGGGGGACAGGGGAAATGGAAACACCATATATTTT

V: TRBV18
size: NA
D: TRBD1
J: TRBJ1-1
length: 14
CDR3: CASSPRTGNTEAFF
DNA: TGTGCCAGCTCACCGCGGACAGGGAACACTGAAGCTTTCTTT

V: TRBV4-2
size: NA
D: NA
J: TRBJ2-2
length: 14
CDR3: CASSQGHITGELFF
DNA: TGTGCCAGCAGCCAAGGTCACATCACCGGGGAGCTGTTTTTT

V: TRBV28
size: NA
D: NA
J: TRBJ1-4
length: 15
CDR3: CASSLWASTNEKLFF
DNA: TGTGCCAGCAGTTTATGGGCGTCAACTAATGAAAAACTGTTTTTT

V: TRBV6-1
size: NA
D: NA
J: TRBJ1-2
length: 13
CDR3: CASISEGSYGYTF
DNA: TGTGCCAGCATTAGCGAAGGTAGCTATGGCTACACCTTC

V: TRBV27
size: NA
D: NA
J: TRBJ2-3
length: 15
CDR3: CASRNQGTYTDTQYF
DNA: TGTGCCAGCAGAAATCAGGGGACCTACACAGATACGCAGTATTTT

V: TRBV7-2
size: NA
D: NA
J: TRBJ1-1
length: 13
CDR3: CASSAQENTEAFF
DNA: TGTGCCAGCAGCGCACAGGAGAACACTGAAGCTTTCTTT

V: TRBV9
size: NA
D: TRBD1
J: TRBJ2-7
length: 15
CDR3: CASSVAAGGGYEQYF
DNA: TGTGCCAGCAGCGTAGCGGCAGGGGGCGGCTACGAGCAGTACTTC

V: TRBV4-3
size: NA
D: NA
J: TRBJ2-1
length: 11
CDR3: CASSQGYEQFF
DNA: TGCGCCAGCAGCCAAGGATATGAGCAGTTCTTC

V: TRBV18
size: NA
D: TRBD1
J: TRBJ2-7
length: 14
CDR3: CASSPDRANYEQYF
DNA: TGTGCCAGCTCACCGGACAGGGCTAACTACGAGCAGTACTTC

V: TRBV28
size: NA
D: TRBD2
J: TRBJ2-3
length: 14
CDR3: CASRLAGFTDTQYF
DNA: TGTGCCAGCAGGCTAGCGGGGTTCACAGATACGCAGTATTTT

V: TRBV7-9
size: NA
D: NA
J: TRBJ1-2
length: 12
CDR3: CASSLATYGYTF
DNA: TGTGCCAGCAGCTTAGCCACCTACGGCTACACCTTC

V: TRBV4-3
size: few
D: NA
J: TRBJ1-1
length: 13
CDR3: CASSQDLNTEAFF
DNA: TGCGCCAGCAGCCAAGATCTGAACACTGAAGCTTTCTTT

V: TRBV7-9
size: NA
D: TRBD1
J: TRBJ2-1
length: 15
CDR3: CASSRVAGGHNEQFF
DNA: TGTGCCAGCAGCCGCGTGGCAGGGGGCCACAATGAGCAGTTCTTC

V: TRBV19
size: NA
D: TRBD2
J: TRBJ2-1
length: 17
CDR3: CASSIQGLAGGKDEQFF
DNA: TGTGCCAGTAGTATTCAGGGACTAGCGGGAGGTAAGGATGAGCAGTTCTTC

V: TRBV7-8
size: few
D: NA
J: TRBJ1-5
length: 13
CDR3: CASSLGRNQPQHF
DNA: TGTGCCAGCAGCTTGGGGAGGAATCAGCCCCAGCATTTT

V: TRBV6-1
size: NA
D: NA
J: TRBJ2-7
length: 12
CDR3: CASTSAAYEQYF
DNA: TGTGCCAGCACTAGCGCCGCCTACGAGCAGTACTTC

V: TRBV6-5
size: NA
D: TRBD1
J: TRBJ1-5
length: 15
CDR3: CASREQGAGNQPQHF
DNA: TGTGCCAGCAGAGAACAGGGGGCCGGCAATCAGCCCCAGCATTTT

V: TRBV5-5
size: NA
D: NA
J: TRBJ1-3
length: 16
CDR3: CASSLGPGESGNTIYF
DNA: TGTGCCAGCTCCCTGGGCCCAGGGGAATCTGGAAACACCATATATTTT

V: TRBV11-3
size: once
D: TRBD1
J: TRBJ2-1
length: 15
CDR3: CASSFRDRGHNEQFF
DNA: TGTGCCAGCAGCTTCCGGGACAGGGGCCACAATGAGCAGTTCTTC

V: TRBV28
size: NA
D: NA
J: TRBJ2-7
length: 15
CDR3: CASTIGGANTYEQYF
DNA: TGTGCCAGCACCATAGGGGGGGCGAATACCTACGAGCAGTACTTC

V: TRBV4-2
size: NA
D: TRBD2
J: TRBJ2-3
length: 15
CDR3: CASSLTSGSTDTQYF
DNA: TGTGCCAGCAGCCTCACTAGCGGTAGCACAGATACGCAGTATTTT

V: TRBV9
size: NA
D: NA
J: TRBJ2-3
length: 15
CDR3: CASSVAGLRTDTQYF
DNA: TGTGCCAGCAGCGTAGCTGGACTGCGCACAGATACGCAGTATTTT

V: TRBV6-1
size: few
D: NA
J: TRBJ2-7
length: 9
CDR3: CALSYEQYF
DNA: TGTGCCCTCTCCTACGAGCAGTACTTC

V: TRBV10-3
size: NA
D: NA
J: TRBJ1-1
length: 13
CDR3: CAISEGGGTEAFF
DNA: TGTGCCATCAGTGAGGGCGGGGGCACTGAAGCTTTCTTT

V: TRBV28
size: NA
D: NA
J: TRBJ2-5
length: 13
CDR3: CASRLRGQETQYF
DNA: TGTGCCAGCAGGTTGCGAGGTCAAGAGACCCAGTACTTC

V: TRBV5-5
size: NA
D: NA
J: TRBJ2-6
length: 16
CDR3: CASSLGWFPGANVLTF
DNA: TGTGCCAGCAGCTTGGGGTGGTTCCCTGGGGCCAACGTCCTGACTTTC

V: TRBV6-1
size: NA
D: NA
J: TRBJ2-1
length: 15
CDR3: CASSPGDGSYNEQFF
DNA: TGTGCCAGCAGTCCCGGGGATGGATCCTATAATGAGCAGTTCTTC

V: TRBV21-1
size: NA
D: NA
J: TRBJ1-5
length: 16
CDR3: CASSKAADRCNQPQHF
DNA: TGTGCCAGCAGCAAAGCGGCCGACCGCTGCAATCAGCCCCAGCATTTT

V: TRBV7-9
size: NA
D: NA
J: TRBJ2-1
length: 11
CDR3: CASSLTFEQFF
DNA: TGTGCCAGCAGCTTGACCTTTGAGCAGTTCTTC

V: TRBV6-5
size: few
D: TRBD1
J: TRBJ1-1
length: 15
CDR3: CASSYRNRGGTEAFF
DNA: TGTGCCAGCAGTTACCGCAACAGGGGGGGCACTGAAGCTTTCTTT

V: TRBV28
size: once
D: NA
J: TRBJ2-7
length: 14
CDR3: CASSLNGGTYEQYF
DNA: TGTGCCAGCAGTTTAAACGGGGGAACCTACGAGCAGTACTTC

V: TRBV5-8
size: NA
D: NA
J: TRBJ1-4
length: 17
CDR3: CASSLTVVSMGGEKLFF
DNA: TGTGCCAGCAGCTTAACAGTGGTCTCGATGGGCGGTGAAAAACTGTTTTTT

V: TRBV18
size: NA
D: NA
J: TRBJ1-1
length: 13
CDR3: CASSQGANTEAFF
DNA: TGTGCCAGCTCACAAGGGGCCAACACTGAAGCTTTCTTT

V: TRBV7-2
size: NA
D: NA
J: TRBJ2-7
length: 15
CDR3: CASSLALRNTYEQYF
DNA: TGTGCCAGCAGCTTAGCGCTACGGAATACCTACGAGCAGTACTTC

V: TRBV19
size: few
D: NA
J: TRBJ1-1
length: 14
CDR3: CASSIGNLNTEAFF
DNA: TGTGCCAGTAGTATAGGCAACCTGAACACTGAAGCTTTCTTT

V: TRBV5-4
size: NA
D: TRBD1
J: TRBJ2-3
length: 14
CDR3: CASSRDSSTDTQYF
DNA: TGTGCCAGCAGCCGGGACAGCAGCACAGATACGCAGTATTTT

V: TRBV6-6
size: NA
D: NA
J: TRBJ2-7
length: 12
CDR3: CASRDVAYEQYF
DNA: TGTGCCAGCAGGGACGTAGCCTACGAGCAGTACTTC

V: TRBV10-3
size: NA
D: NA
J: TRBJ2-5
length: 14
CDR3: CAISESPGAETQYF
DNA: TGTGCCATCAGTGAGTCCCCTGGGGCTGAGACCCAGTACTTC

V: TRBV7-3
size: NA
D: NA
J: TRBJ1-1
length: 15
CDR3: CASSPSGLAGTEAFF
DNA: TGTGCCAGCAGCCCTTCGGGCCTTGCGGGCACTGAAGCTTTCTTT

V: TRBV15
size: NA
D: NA
J: TRBJ1-3
length: 17
CDR3: CATSRDIESSSGNTIYF
DNA: TGTGCCACCAGCAGAGATATAGAGTCTAGCTCTGGAAACACCATATATTTT